This record covers a single T cell receptor beta chain. This entry is derived from a study of T cell repertoires in cytomegalovirus infection. TCRdb re-analysed the reads in MiXCR, keeping a single row per CDR3 protein. The sample lists about 740,000 distinct CDR3 sequences, about a third occurring once. Trimming cost V 7 bases and J 7 bases; bases outside gene matches: 9. The CDR3 has 14 residues. CDR1 and CDR2 (germline): SEHNR, FQNEAQ (reference sequence). The specimen sequenced was PBMCs. The sequence came from a human donor in good health (CMV status not recorded). Some clones in this sample may be carry-over from other donors' samples. V and J are TRBV7-9 and TRBJ1-2; 10 bases align to TRBD1. CDR3 DNA: TGTGCCAGCATCCGGGGGACAGGGGATCCTGGCTACACCTTC. It specifies CASIRGTGDPGYTF.